This TCR beta chain was recorded in a study of blood T cell repertoires in COVID-19. As for the study in general: The study drew acute and convalescent COVID-19 samples from the United States, Italy and Spain.

Original processing methods: Estimates of nucleated cell counts were drawn from the amplification of reference gene primers. The protocol was immunoSEQ multiplex PCR, while the TCRdb copy is restricted to in-frame clones and leaves out a portion. The V and J calls and clone size were taken over from that table, and D and trimming were inferred from the DNA. Among some 520,000 clones listed, 80% to 90% were seen once. Germline V lookup: CDR1 SGHRS, CDR2 YFSETQ. The ends were cut back, 4 bases at V and 9 bases at J, with 20 bases in the middle. The CDR3 is 15 amino acids. Patients in Seattle were enrolled during active infection, then followed longitudinally.

This receptor was obtained from a young man with COVID-19, enrolled during active disease. The source material was peripheral blood. The chain has TRBV5-1 and TRBJ2-1, with TRBD2 as a possible D gene (6 bases). The CDR3 loop reads CASSPGLLSGREQFF. CDR3 nucleotide sequence: TGCGCCAGCAGCCCGGGACTTCTTTCGGGTCGTGAGCAGTTCTTC.